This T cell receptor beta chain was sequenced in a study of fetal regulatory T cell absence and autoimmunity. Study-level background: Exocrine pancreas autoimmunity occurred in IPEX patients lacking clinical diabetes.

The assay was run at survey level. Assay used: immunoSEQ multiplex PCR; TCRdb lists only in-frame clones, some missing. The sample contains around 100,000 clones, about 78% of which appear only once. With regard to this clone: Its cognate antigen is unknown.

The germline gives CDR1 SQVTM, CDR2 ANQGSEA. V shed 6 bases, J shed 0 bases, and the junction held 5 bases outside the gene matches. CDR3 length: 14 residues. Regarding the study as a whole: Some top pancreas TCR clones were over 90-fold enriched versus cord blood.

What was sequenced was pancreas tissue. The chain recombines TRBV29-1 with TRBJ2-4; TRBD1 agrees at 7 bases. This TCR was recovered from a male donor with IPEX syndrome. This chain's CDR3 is CSVEGQLAKNIQYF. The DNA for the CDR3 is TGCAGCGTCGAGGGACAGCTAGCCAAAAACATTCAGTACTTC.